The sequence of this T cell receptor (beta chain) was determined in a study of shared clonotypes between healthy human individuals. This clone showed up just a few times. Trimming took off 7 bases at V and 1 base at J, with 10 bases between the two ends. This CDR3 comprises 13 residues. Germline V CDR1 and CDR2: MNHEY, SVGAGI. This table comes from immunoSEQ multiplex PCR, and its TCRdb copy is limited to in-frame clones, with some not included. The sample shows roughly 1,000,000 clones, approximately 80% of them seen only once. The receptor's source is a young man in good health. Some clones in this sample may be carry-over from other donors' samples. Sequencing used memory CD4+ T cells from PBMCs. Subset denoted: CD45RA-negative fraction. The chain joins TRBV6-5 to TRBJ1-1; D remains unclear. DNA for the CDR3: TGTGCCAGCAATCCGGACCCGAACACTGAAGCTTTCTTT. Its translation is CASNPDPNTEAFF.